The T cell receptor beta chain under discussion was sequenced for a study of control samples from healthy donors and cancer patients. Profiling relied on immunoSEQ multiplex PCR, and the TCRdb table lists in-frame clones only, not all of them. The repertoire has approximately 120,000 clones, about 90% of them found once; the top ten carry about 3%. CDR1 and CDR2 from the germline V gene are MRHNA and SNTAGT. Deletions cut 3 bases from V and 3 bases from J, with 16 bases between. This CDR3 contains 16 residues. The receptor comes from a man in his 60s in good health. The chain joins TRBV6-4 to TRBJ2-3, with D possibly called TRBD1 or TRBD2 (5 bases each). The sample was blood. The CDR3 bases are TGTGCCAGCAGTGAGGGTTATGGCAGGGAGACAGATACGCAGTATTTT. Amino acids: CASSEGYGRETDTQYF.